The present T cell receptor beta chain was sequenced within a study of T cell repertoires in cytomegalovirus infection. At the level of the study: Matching HLA type, along with CMV infection, was indicated by public TCR beta signatures. Study-level findings and limits: CMV carriers with the relevant HLA were identified by cumulative public TCR beta family frequency. Ex vivo, HLA-C-restricted CMV-specific TCR beta clonotypes prevailed over the rest of the response.

Ten or more counts support this clonotype. What it binds is not known. TCRdb re-called the reads with MiXCR, one entry per CDR3 protein. The sample carries nearly 650,000 distinct CDR3 sequences, more than 20% recorded once. CDR1 is MNHEY, CDR2 SVGEGT, per germline. This CDR3 contains 14 residues. The V end lost 5 bases, the J end lost 2 bases, and 11 bases lay between the germline ends. The chain couples TRBV6-2 or TRBV6-3 to TRBJ2-3; D gene uncertain. Sequenced sample: CD8+ T cells from PBMCs. The receptor was derived from a human donor in good health (CMV status not recorded). Some clones in this sample may be carry-over from other donors' samples. This CDR3 reads CASSTTTLTDTQYF. In DNA form, the CDR3 reads TGTGCCAGCAGTACAACGACTCTCACAGATACGCAGTATTTT.